This T cell receptor (beta chain) was recorded in a study of Graves' ophthalmopathy and Graves' hyperthyroidism. Amplified TCR beta CDR3 regions were obtained using RNA transcripts as template. An initial RT-PCR round employing HTBI primers preceded a second-round multiplex PCR. One entry per CDR3 protein results from TCRdb running MiXCR on the multiplex PCR reads. The sample has just over 400,000 distinct CDR3 sequences, 20% to 25% seen once. The sample was peripheral blood. The sequence was collected from a woman aged 18-35 years with stable Graves' hyperthyroidism.

CDR3 DNA: TGTGCCAGCAGTTACGAAAGCGGGATTAATCAGCCCCAGCATTTT. Protein sequence: CASSYESGINQPQHF. V gene TRBV6-2 or TRBV6-3 combines with J gene TRBJ1-5; D is undetermined. This CDR3 is built from 15 residues. Trimming took 2 bases from V and 4 from J, leaving 12 bases between them. The germline CDR1 and CDR2 sequences are MNHEY and SVGEGT.